This T cell receptor beta chain was sequenced during a study of PD-1 blockade in classical Hodgkin lymphoma. As for the study in general: Intravenous delivery of nivolumab at 3 mg/kg to patients occurred every 2 weeks.

The CDR3 has 14 amino acids. The germline CDR1 and CDR2 sequences are ENHRY and SYGVKD. Trimming shortened V by 0 bases and J by 3 bases, and 6 bases separated the two germline ends. Only one count was recorded for this clone. Assay used: immunoSEQ multiplex PCR; TCRdb lists only in-frame clones, some missing. The sample includes some 96,000 clones, over 80% of them seen just once. Every one of the patients relapsed after autologous stem cell transplantation (brentuximab vedotin exposure was variable). The chain carries TRBV10-3 and TRBJ1-5; D ambiguous. The TCR originated in a human donor with classical Hodgkin lymphoma. The source material was peripheral blood mononuclear cells (PBMCs), sampled at baseline. The CDR3 DNA reads TGTGCCATCAGTGAGTCTGGCAACAATCAGCCCCAGCATTTT. Protein: CAISESGNNQPQHF.